The rows below give T cell receptor beta chains drawn from one sample of a study of Ad26.COV2.S vaccination and SARS-CoV-2 variants. Profiled with immunoSEQ multiplex PCR; TCRdb holds only in-frame clones, not every one. The sample lists a few hundred thousand clones; roughly 90% were seen once. This specimen was peripheral blood, taken in a trial of Ad26.COV2.S vaccine versus placebo. The receptors stem from a person aged 18-60 years who received the Ad26.COV2.S COVID-19 vaccine or a placebo. CDR3s include the opening cysteine and the closing phenylalanine or tryptophan. Fields, in order: V gene, D gene, J gene, CDR3 length, clone size, CDR3 DNA, CDR3 protein. A D gene is named only where the DNA matches it firmly. Size is stated for part of the rows, as once, few or many counts, or as a class when the clone is expanded.

TRBV9,-,TRBJ1-6,16,-,TGTGCCAGCAGCGTAGATGTCGGGGGGCTTAATTCACCCCTCCACTTT,CASSVDVGGLNSPLHF
TRBV28,TRBD1,TRBJ2-3,14,-,TGTGCCAGCAGTTTACGGACAGGGACAGATACGCAGTATTTT,CASSLRTGTDTQYF
TRBV11-2,TRBD1,TRBJ2-2,16,few,TGTGCCAGCAGCACCACATTGGACAGGTACACCGGGGAGCTGTTTTTT,CASSTTLDRYTGELFF
TRBV25-1,-,TRBJ2-3,11,once,TGTGCCAGCAGGGCCTGGGATACGCAGTATTTT,CASRAWDTQYF
TRBV4-3,-,TRBJ2-7,13,-,TGCGCCAGCAGCCCGACGGAGGCCTACGAGCAGTACTTC,CASSPTEAYEQYF
TRBV30,-,TRBJ1-4,16,-,TGTGCCTGGAGACCCCGTAGTGGGAACCTAAATGAAAAACTGTTTTTT,CAWRPRSGNLNEKLFF
TRBV30,TRBD1,TRBJ1-4,14,-,TGTGCCTGGAGTTCGGGACAGCCCAATGAAAAACTGTTTTTT,CAWSSGQPNEKLFF
TRBV6-1,-,TRBJ2-7,13,-,TGTGCCAGCAGTGAAAGGGGTCCCTACGAGCAGTACTTC,CASSERGPYEQYF
TRBV18,-,TRBJ1-4,16,-,TGTGCCAGCTCACCACGACATCCCTCAACTAATGAAAAACTGTTTTTT,CASSPRHPSTNEKLFF
TRBV18,-,TRBJ2-5,14,once,TGTGCCAGCTCACCCCCGACAGTACAAGAGACCCAGTACTTC,CASSPPTVQETQYF
TRBV5-1,TRBD2,TRBJ2-1,15,-,TGCGCCAGCAGCTTGGTTTCTAGCGGGGGCACTGAGCAGTTCTTC,CASSLVSSGGTEQFF
TRBV7-9,-,TRBJ2-5,12,-,TGTGCCAGCGGACTAGGGGGAGAGACCCAGTACTTC,CASGLGGETQYF
TRBV13,-,TRBJ2-7,14,-,TGTGCCAGCAGCTCCTCAGGGGAAACCTACGAGCAGTACTTC,CASSSSGETYEQYF
TRBV6-5,TRBD2,TRBJ2-1,13,-,TGTGCCAGCGGGGAGGGCAACCGGAATGAGCAGTTCTTC,CASGEGNRNEQFF
TRBV20-1,-,TRBJ2-7,10,once,TGCAGTGCTAGGGAAGACGAGCAGTACTTC,CSAREDEQYF
TRBV5-4,-,TRBJ2-7,14,-,TGTGCCAGCAGCTTCTCCAGGGAAAGCGGCGAGCAGTACTTC,CASSFSRESGEQYF
TRBV3-1/TRBV3-2,-,TRBJ2-1,16,-,TGTGCCAGCAGCCAAGACGGTCTAGTGGGCTACAATGAACAGTTCTTC,CASSQDGLVGYNEQFF
TRBV15,-,TRBJ2-7,17,few,TGTGCCACCAGCAGAGGAGACCTAGACAGCGGCGCCTACGAGCAGTACTTC,CATSRGDLDSGAYEQYF
TRBV7-2,-,TRBJ2-5,15,-,TGTGCCAGCAGCGACTTCGGGCAGGGTGGAGGGACCCAGTACTTC,CASSDFGQGGGTQYF
TRBV28,TRBD1,TRBJ1-1,17,-,TGTGCCAGCAGTTTACCAGCACAAAACAGGGGGAACACTGAAGCTTTCTTT,CASSLPAQNRGNTEAFF
TRBV15,-,TRBJ2-5,14,-,TGTGCCACCAGCAGACACGGGTTCCAAGAGACCCAGTACTTC,CATSRHGFQETQYF
TRBV28,TRBD1,TRBJ2-7,16,-,TGTGCCAGCAGTCATATCCGGACAGGGGGCTCCTACGAGCAGTACTTC,CASSHIRTGGSYEQYF
TRBV28,TRBD2,TRBJ2-7,13,once,TGTGCCAGCAACACCGGGACTACGTTAGAGCAGTACTTC,CASNTGTTLEQYF
TRBV28,-,TRBJ1-6,13,once,TGTGCCACCACCATAGACTTGAGGTCACCCCTCCACTTT,CATTIDLRSPLHF
TRBV11-2,TRBD1,TRBJ2-6,19,-,TGTGCCAGCAGCCCCCGGACAGGGATAAGTTTCTCTGGGGCCAACGTCCTGACTTTC,CASSPRTGISFSGANVLTF
TRBV30,TRBD1,TRBJ2-3,14,-,TGTGCCTGGAGTGGGGGACAGGCCACAGATACGCAGTATTTT,CAWSGGQATDTQYF
TRBV28,TRBD1,TRBJ2-1,16,-,TGTGCCAGCAGCGCCCGGACAGGGCGATCCTACAATGAGCAGTTCTTC,CASSARTGRSYNEQFF
TRBV11-2,-,TRBJ1-6,18,-,TGTGCCAGCAGCTTCGGGTCCGGGACCCTCGGCTATAATTCACCCCTCCACTTT,CASSFGSGTLGYNSPLHF
TRBV11-2,-,TRBJ2-5,15,-,TGTGCCAGCAGCTCCCGGGACCGGGGCCAAGAGACCCAGTACTTC,CASSSRDRGQETQYF
TRBV5-1,TRBD1,TRBJ2-3,14,-,TGCGCCAGCAGCTTAGGACAGGGTATAGATACGCAGTATTTT,CASSLGQGIDTQYF
TRBV5-1,TRBD1,TRBJ2-1,15,-,TGCGCCAGCAGCCCGGGACAGGGGCCCTACAATGAGCAGTTCTTC,CASSPGQGPYNEQFF
TRBV5-1,-,TRBJ2-2,15,-,TGCGCCAGCAGCTTGGGGGGCAGGTCCACCGGGGAGCTGTTTTTT,CASSLGGRSTGELFF
TRBV2,-,TRBJ1-3,12,-,TGTGCCAGCAGCTTGGAGGTGGGCGCCATATATTTT,CASSLEVGAIYF
TRBV6-1,-,TRBJ1-5,16,-,TGTGCCAGCAGGGAAAACACCAACAGCGATTATCAGCCCCAGCATTTT,CASRENTNSDYQPQHF
TRBV11-2,TRBD1,TRBJ2-1,14,-,TGTGCCAGCAGCTTTGGGACAGGATTAAATGAGCAGTTCTTC,CASSFGTGLNEQFF
TRBV30,-,TRBJ1-5,12,-,TGTGCCTGGAGTCAAGGGGGTCAGCCCCAGCATTTT,CAWSQGGQPQHF
TRBV5-4,-,TRBJ1-2,16,-,TGTGCCAGCAGCCCAATCGTTGTCGAGGAGGGAAATGGCTACACCTTC,CASSPIVVEEGNGYTF
TRBV4-3,-,TRBJ1-2,14,-,TGCGCCAGCAGCCAAGATGAGGGAAACGGGGGCTACACCTTC,CASSQDEGNGGYTF
TRBV7-9,TRBD2,TRBJ2-2,16,-,TGTGCCAGCAGCTACAGCGGGGGCCGGAACACCGGGGAGCTGTTTTTT,CASSYSGGRNTGELFF
TRBV7-2,-,TRBJ1-1,13,-,TGTGCCAGCAGCTCTATCCCACAGGGCGAAGCTTTCTTT,CASSSIPQGEAFF
TRBV6-6,TRBD1,TRBJ1-6,19,-,TGTGCCAGCAGTCCCGAGAGGGACAGGTCTAGCTCCTATAATTCACCCCTCCACTTT,CASSPERDRSSSYNSPLHF
TRBV11-2,-,TRBJ1-5,13,-,TGTGCCAGCAGCCAGTCTAGCAATCAGCCCCAGCATTTT,CASSQSSNQPQHF
TRBV10-3,-,TRBJ2-3,14,-,TGTGCCATCAGTGAGCAGGGTTCGGGGGATACGCAGTATTTT,CAISEQGSGDTQYF
TRBV19,-,TRBJ2-7,14,-,TGTGCCAGTACTGCAGGGGATTTATTCTACGAGCAGTACTTC,CASTAGDLFYEQYF
TRBV6-2/TRBV6-3,-,TRBJ2-1,16,-,TGTGCCAGCAGTTCCTCGGTATGGGGCGCGGGGAGCGAGCAGTTCTTC,CASSSSVWGAGSEQFF
TRBV28,-,TRBJ2-7,13,-,TGTGCCAGCAGTCCCGACTGGAGCTACGAGCAGTACTTC,CASSPDWSYEQYF
TRBV6-5,TRBD2,TRBJ2-1,15,-,TGTGCCAGCAGATTTAGCGGGGTTCCCTACAATGAGCAGTTCTTC,CASRFSGVPYNEQFF
TRBV3-1/TRBV3-2,-,TRBJ1-1,19,-,TGTGCCAGCAGCCAAGAAAGGGGGTGTAGGGGACCCATGAACACTGAAGCTTTCTTT,CASSQERGCRGPMNTEAFF
TRBV20-1,-,TRBJ2-1,16,-,TGCAGTGCTAGTGGTATCGGGATAAAGGGGCGACATGAGCAGTTCTTC,CSASGIGIKGRHEQFF
TRBV7-2,-,TRBJ2-4,17,-,TGTGCCAGCAGCTTAGTAGGGACCGCGTCTATCCCAAACATTCAGTACTTC,CASSLVGTASIPNIQYF
TRBV6-5,-,TRBJ2-5,13,-,TGTGCCAGCGGGGTGGATGTCCTAGAGACCCAGTACTTC,CASGVDVLETQYF
TRBV5-4,TRBD1,TRBJ1-6,14,-,TGTGCCAGCAGCTTTGACAGGGACGGTTCACCCCTCCACTTT,CASSFDRDGSPLHF